Detailed here is one TCR beta chain. Assay used: immunoSEQ multiplex PCR; TCRdb lists only in-frame clones, some missing. The table has about 41,000 clones, 85% seen once; the top ten hold around 2.7%. The data stem from a study of OX40 agonist ivuxolimab in advanced cancers. Study as a whole: One hepatocellular carcinoma and a couple of cutaneous melanoma patients partially responded.

Patients were ruled out by autoimmune disease history or systemic immunosuppression. With V trimmed by 4 bases and J by 1 base, 12 bases remained unmatched. The germline CDR1 and CDR2 sequences are ENHRY and SYGVKD. The CDR3 extends over 17 amino acids. The sample here was CD4+ or CD8+ T cells sorted from blood, taken in a trial of the OX40 agonist ivuxolimab. This sequence was found in an adult with an advanced solid tumor such as melanoma, head and neck, liver or kidney cancer. This chain connects TRBV10-3 to TRBJ2-7; 8 nucleotides match TRBD2. CDR3 sequence reads: CAISASTAGVASYEQYF. The CDR3 DNA is TGTGCCATCAGTGCATCCACAGCGGGAGTTGCATCCTACGAGCAGTACTTC.